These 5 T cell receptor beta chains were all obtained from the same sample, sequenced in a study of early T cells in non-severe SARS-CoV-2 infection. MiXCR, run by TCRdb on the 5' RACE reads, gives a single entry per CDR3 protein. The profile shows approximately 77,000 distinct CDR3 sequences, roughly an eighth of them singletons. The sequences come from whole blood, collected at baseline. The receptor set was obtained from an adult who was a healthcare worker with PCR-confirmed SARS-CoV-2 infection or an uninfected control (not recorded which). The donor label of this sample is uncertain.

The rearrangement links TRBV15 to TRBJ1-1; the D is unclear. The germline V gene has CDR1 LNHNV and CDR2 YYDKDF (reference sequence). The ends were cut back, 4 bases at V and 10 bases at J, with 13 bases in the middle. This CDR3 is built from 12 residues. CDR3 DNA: TGTGCCACCAGCAAAGCTGGACTGAGAGCTTTCTTT. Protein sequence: CATSKAGLRAFF.

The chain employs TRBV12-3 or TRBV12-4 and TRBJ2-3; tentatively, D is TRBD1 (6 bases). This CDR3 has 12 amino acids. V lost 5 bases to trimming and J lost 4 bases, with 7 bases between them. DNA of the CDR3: TGTGCCAGCAGTCAGGGGCCAGATACGCAGTATTTT. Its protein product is CASSQGPDTQYF.

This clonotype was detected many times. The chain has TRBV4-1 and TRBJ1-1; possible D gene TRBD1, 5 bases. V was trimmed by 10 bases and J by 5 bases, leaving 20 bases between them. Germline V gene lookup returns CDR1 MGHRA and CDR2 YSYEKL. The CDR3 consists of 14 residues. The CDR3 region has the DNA TGCGCCACCTTTATACAGGAAGAGGGGACTGAAGCTTTCTTT. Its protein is CATFIQEEGTEAFF.

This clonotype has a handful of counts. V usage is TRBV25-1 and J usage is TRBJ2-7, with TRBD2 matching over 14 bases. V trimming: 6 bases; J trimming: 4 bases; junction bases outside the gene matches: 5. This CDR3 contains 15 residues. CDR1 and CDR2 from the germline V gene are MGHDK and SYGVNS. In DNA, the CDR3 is TGTGCCAGCAGCCTCCGGACTAGCGGGAGGTACGAGCAGTACTTC. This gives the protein CASSLRTSGRYEQYF.

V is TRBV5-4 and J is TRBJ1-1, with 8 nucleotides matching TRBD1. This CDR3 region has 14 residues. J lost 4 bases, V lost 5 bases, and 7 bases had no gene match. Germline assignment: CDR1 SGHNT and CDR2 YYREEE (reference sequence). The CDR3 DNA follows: TGTGCCAGCAGAGCGACAGGGGTCATCACTGAAGCTTTCTTT. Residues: CASRATGVITEAFF. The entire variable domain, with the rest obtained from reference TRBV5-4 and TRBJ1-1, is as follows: ETGVTQSPTHLIKTRGQQVTLRCSSQSGHNTVSWYQQALGQGPQFIFQYYREEENGRGNFPPRFSGLQFPNYSSELNVNALELDDSALYLCASRATGVITEAFFGQGTRLTVV.